The 14 T cell receptor beta chains reported below all come from one sample, sequenced in a study of T cells after yellow fever vaccination. TCRdb ran MiXCR on the 5' RACE reads and lists one entry per CDR3 protein. In the table there are approximately 74,000 distinct CDR3 sequences, approximately 5.9% of which are singletons. Specimen: CD4+ T cells sorted from PBMCs, collected less than 16 days after the first yellow fever vaccination. Source of these receptors: a man aged 18 to 30 who received the YFV17D yellow fever vaccine.

This clonotype has ten or more counts. V usage is TRBV5-1 and J usage is TRBJ2-2; tentatively, D is TRBD1 or TRBD2 (5 bases each). Trimming shortened V by 5 bases and J by 6 bases, and 11 bases separated the two germline ends. The CDR3 length is 13 residues. Germline values: CDR1 SGHRS, CDR2 YFSETQ. CDR3 sequence: CASSEVGPGELFF. CDR3 bases: TGCGCCAGCAGTGAGGTGGGACCCGGGGAGCTGTTTTTT.

This clonotype was detected many times. This chain uses TRBV28 with TRBJ1-5; no clear D gene. Trimming took off 4 bases at V and 8 bases at J, with 12 bases between the two ends. Per germline, CDR1 MDHEN and CDR2 SYDVKM. The CDR3 consists of 13 residues. This CDR3 is CASSSFRHKPQHF. For the CDR3, the DNA is TGTGCCAGCAGTTCGTTTCGACACAAGCCCCAGCATTTT.

This clonotype was detected many times. The chain has TRBV9 and TRBJ2-3, with TRBD2 matching over 9 bases. From germline, CDR1 is SGDLS and CDR2 YYNGEE. CDR3 length equals 16 residues. J was trimmed by 4 bases and V by 0 bases; bases with no gene match: 6. The DNA for the CDR3 is TGTGCCAGCAGCGTAGGATCACTAGCGGGTTCAGATACGCAGTATTTT. Its translation: CASSVGSLAGSDTQYF.

This clonotype was detected ten times or more. J is TRBJ2-2 and V is TRBV3-1; the D is unclear. Trimming took 5 bases from V and 3 from J, leaving 7 bases between them. The CDR3 is 13 residues long. CDR1 and CDR2 from the germline V gene are LGHDT and YNNKEL (reference sequence). In DNA, the CDR3 is TGTGCCAGCAGCTTTACTCACACCGGGGAGCTGTTTTTT. Translation: CASSFTHTGELFF.

This clonotype was seen repeatedly, ten times or more. This sequence joins TRBV7-2 and TRBJ1-5; TRBD1 matches 7 bases. Germline CDR1 and CDR2: SGHTA and FQGNSA. This CDR3 has 14 amino acids. J lost 6 bases, V lost 5 bases, and 7 bases had no gene match. CDR3 region: CASSLQGSFQPQHF. The CDR3, as DNA: TGTGCCAGCAGCCTACAGGGGTCGTTTCAGCCCCAGCATTTT.

The chain carries TRBV7-2 and TRBJ2-5; 9 nucleotides line up with TRBD2. The J segment lost 1 base and the V segment lost 5 bases, leaving 8 bases of the junction unmatched. The CDR3 runs 16 residues. The germline V gene encodes CDR1 SGHTA and CDR2 FQGNSA. CDR3 nucleotides: TGTGCCAGCAGCGGCCCCCTAGCGGGATTCCAAGAGACCCAGTACTTC. Translated, it gives CASSGPLAGFQETQYF.

This clonotype was detected many times. The chain combines TRBV6-5 with TRBJ1-2; 9 bases agree with TRBD1. This CDR3 comprises 14 residues. The V and J ends lost 5 bases and 7 bases, in that order; junction bases with no gene match: 8. Germline values: CDR1 MNHEY, CDR2 SVGAGI. The chain's CDR3 is CASSTHRGQGGYTF. The CDR3, as DNA: TGTGCCAGCAGTACTCACAGGGGGCAGGGTGGCTACACCTTC.

This clonotype was recorded at least ten times. V is TRBV29-1 and J is TRBJ1-5; TRBD1 agrees at 9 bases. The germline V gene has CDR1 SQVTM and CDR2 ANQGSEA. This CDR3 is built from 13 residues. The ends lost 6 bases at V and 4 bases at J; junction bases unmatched: 4. CDR3 sequence reads: CSVVTGGNQPQHF. CDR3 DNA sequence: TGCAGCGTAGTGACAGGGGGAAATCAGCCCCAGCATTTT.

This clonotype occurred many times. V and J are TRBV5-4 and TRBJ2-2; no definite D call. With 1 base removed from V and 1 base from J, the gap between germline ends came to 2 bases. The CDR3 is 13 residues long. Germline lookup yields CDR1 SGHNT and CDR2 YYREEE (reference sequence). CDR3 DNA sequence: TGTGCCAGCAGCTTGCAGAACACCGGGGAGCTGTTTTTT. Translating gives CASSLQNTGELFF. Full variable domain (remainder filled in from reference TRBV5-4 and TRBJ2-2): ETGVTQSPTHLIKTRGQQVTLRCSSQSGHNTVSWYQQALGQGPQFIFQYYREEENGRGNFPPRFSGLQFPNYSSELNVNALELDDSALYLCASSLQNTGELFFGEGSRLTVL.

This clonotype was counted ten times or more. The CDR3 protein is CASSFTGRKSIMNTEAFF. The DNA of the CDR3 is TGTGCCAGCAGCTTCACAGGGCGCAAATCCATCATGAACACTGAAGCTTTCTTT. The chain couples TRBV7-2 to TRBJ1-1; possible D gene TRBD1, 6 bases. V was trimmed by 3 bases and J by 0 bases, leaving 20 bases between them. This CDR3 is built from 18 residues. The germline V gene has CDR1 SGHTA and CDR2 FQGNSA.

This clonotype has ten or more counts. This CDR3 is CASSIGPENSNQPQHF. The CDR3 DNA reads as TGTGCCAGTAGTATAGGTCCGGAAAATAGCAATCAGCCCCAGCATTTT. The rearrangement links TRBV19 to TRBJ1-5; D unresolved. Germline assignment: CDR1 LNHDA and CDR2 SQIVND (reference sequence). V was clipped by 1 base and J by 0 bases, with 10 bases between them. The length of the CDR3 is 16 residues. Full variable domain (missing parts from reference TRBV19 and TRBJ1-5): DGGITQSPKYLFRKEGQNVTLSCEQNLNHDAMYWYRQDPGQGLRLIYYSQIVNDFQKGDIAEGYSVSREKKESFPLTVTSAQKNPTAFYLCASSIGPENSNQPQHFGDGTRLSIL.

The table lists this clonotype with many counts. This chain links TRBV3-1 with TRBJ2-1; maybe TRBD2 (6 bases). The V gene's germline CDR1 is LGHDT and CDR2 YNNKEL (reference sequence). With 4 bases removed from V and 0 bases from J, the gap between germline ends came to 16 bases. The CDR3 extends over 17 amino acids. The CDR3 is CASSRARDSVSYNEQFF. The CDR3 region has the DNA TGTGCCAGCAGCCGAGCCCGGGACTCCGTCTCCTACAATGAGCAGTTCTTC.

This clonotype was observed many times. The CDR3 protein is CASSQVGLKATQYF. The CDR3 DNA reads TGTGCCAGCAGCCAAGTGGGACTCAAAGCGACCCAGTACTTC. The chain has TRBV3-1 and TRBJ2-5; possible D gene TRBD2, 6 bases. This CDR3 region has 14 residues. The germline V gene encodes CDR1 LGHDT and CDR2 YNNKEL (reference sequence). Trimming stripped 1 base from V and 7 bases from J, with 13 bases between.

The table lists this clonotype with many counts. The chain uses TRBV12-3 or TRBV12-4 and TRBJ1-1; D is unclear. The CDR3 loop spans 12 amino acids. The ends were cut back, 10 bases at V and 4 bases at J, with 13 bases in the middle. In DNA form, the CDR3 reads TGTGCCACCCACCGAGGGAGCACTGAAGCTTTCTTT. Protein sequence: CATHRGSTEAFF.